The 15 T cell receptor beta chains given below trace back to one sample, sequenced in a study of cytomegalovirus exposure and HLA in healthy donors. The PCR had 60 Vbeta and 13 Jbeta primers. Profiling relied on immunoSEQ multiplex PCR, and the TCRdb table lists in-frame clones only, not all of them. This table has about 200,000 clones, 80% to 90% appearing once. The sample taken for sequencing was PBMCs. The receptors were sampled from a young man in good health and CMV-seronegative.

J is TRBJ2-1 and V is TRBV15, with TRBD1 matching over 11 bases. The CDR3 is 18 residues long. Germline CDR1 and CDR2: LNHNV and YYDKDF (reference sequence). The trim removed 3 bases at V and 5 bases at J, leaving 12 bases unmatched. CDR3: CATSRRGRTGGANNEQFF. The CDR3 bases are TGTGCCACCAGCAGGAGGGGACGGACAGGGGGCGCTAACAATGAGCAGTTCTTC.

This clone has only one observation. At one end the junction does not follow the germline gene, possibly because of a read error. The chain carries TRBV7-9 and TRBJ1-2, with a tentative D call TRBD1 (5 bases). The germline V gene encodes CDR1 SEHNR and CDR2 FQNEAQ (reference sequence). This CDR3 has 14 residues. CDR3 sequence: CSSSLGQYDYGYTF. DNA of the CDR3: TGTTCCAGCAGCTTAGGACAATATGACTATGGCTACACCTTC.

This clone has a handful of counts. In nucleotides, the CDR3 is TGTGCCAGCAGTGAGGTCCGACAGGGGTCAGCTTTCTTT. Encoded protein: CASSEVRQGSAFF. The chain combines TRBV6-1 with TRBJ1-1, with 8 bases identical to TRBD1. Trimming took 3 bases from V and 10 from J; bases not matched to a gene: 7. CDR3 length: 13 residues. Germline V gives CDR1 MNHNS, CDR2 SASEGT.

This chain connects TRBV5-1 to TRBJ2-3; 11 bases line up with TRBD2. CDR3 length: 19 residues. Trimming at V came to 4 bases and at J to 3 bases, leaving 16 bases not matched to a gene. Germline values: CDR1 SGHRS, CDR2 YFSETQ. The CDR3 loop reads CASSRDSGGAGIWTDTQYF. Written as DNA, the CDR3 is TGCGCCAGCAGCCGCGATAGCGGGGGGGCCGGGATTTGGACAGATACGCAGTATTTT.

The J gene is TRBJ2-5, the V gene TRBV9, with 7 bases aligning to TRBD2. V lost 2 bases and J lost 5; bases outside the gene matches: 3. The CDR3 contains 13 residues. The germline CDR1 and CDR2 sequences are SGDLS and YYNGEE. CDR3 nucleotides: TGTGCCAGCAGCGTCGGACTAGGGGAGACCCAGTACTTC. Amino acids: CASSVGLGETQYF.

As DNA, the CDR3 is TGCGCCAGCAGCCAAGAGTCCCCATCCCCACACACAGATACGCAGTATTTT. Its translation is CASSQESPSPHTDTQYF. The rearrangement uses TRBV4-1 and TRBJ2-3; D not resolved. V was pared by 0 bases and J by 2 bases, with 15 bases between. The CDR3 covers 17 residues. CDR1 and CDR2 (germline): MGHRA, YSYEKL.

The CDR3 spells CASSLDRSSYNEQFF. The CDR3 region has the DNA TGTGCCAGCTCCCTCGACAGGAGCTCCTACAATGAGCAGTTCTTC. The genes are TRBV18 and TRBJ2-1, with a possible D match to TRBD1 (6 bases). Germline V gene data show CDR1 as KGHSH and CDR2 as LQKENI. Trimming took off 6 bases at V and 0 bases at J, with 12 bases between the two ends. CDR3 length: 15 amino acids.

The chain uses TRBV6-6 and TRBJ2-7; 7 bases fit TRBD1. This CDR3 is built from 15 residues. Germline V gene lookup returns CDR1 MNHNY and CDR2 SVGAGI (reference sequence). The V and J ends lost 8 bases and 5 bases, in that order; junction bases with no gene match: 15. CDR3 bases: TGTGCCAGCGCCTCCCCGAACAGGGGTGTTAACGAGCAGTACTTC. This codes for CASASPNRGVNEQYF.

V and J are TRBV20-1 and TRBJ2-7; D is unclear. V shed 6 bases and J shed 6 bases, with 12 bases lying between them. This CDR3 comprises 11 residues. Germline assignment: CDR1 DFQATT and CDR2 SNEGSKA (reference sequence). The chain's CDR3 is CSANSGTEQYF. The DNA for the CDR3 is TGCAGTGCGAACTCAGGTACCGAGCAGTACTTC.

This clone was recorded a few times. The J gene is TRBJ2-1, the V gene TRBV28; D unclear. The CDR3 is 12 residues long. V lost 5 bases, J lost 13 bases, and 15 bases lay in between. CDR1 is MDHEN and CDR2 is SYDVKM in the germline V gene. The CDR3 DNA reads as TGTGCCAGCAGTCCGATACTAACGAGACAGTTCTTC. Amino acid sequence: CASSPILTRQFF.

The CDR3 DNA follows: TGCGCCAGCAGCTCCCTGACAGGGACCCAAGAGACCCAGTACTTC. It translates to CASSSLTGTQETQYF. The genes are TRBV5-1 and TRBJ2-5; 7 nucleotides align to TRBD1. With 3 bases clipped from V and 1 base from J, the junction kept 6 bases outside the gene matches. This CDR3 comprises 15 residues. The germline V gene has CDR1 SGHRS and CDR2 YFSETQ.

In the case of this clone: Germline and junction disagree at one end, which may indicate a read error. The rearrangement links TRBV5-1 to TRBJ2-2, with a tentative D call TRBD2 (5 bases). In germline, CDR1 is SGHRS, CDR2 YFSETQ. The CDR3 is 14 residues long. CDR3 nucleotide sequence: TGCGCCAGCAGCTCTAAGAGTAACACCGGGAAGCTGTTTTTT. Protein sequence: CASSSKSNTGKLFF.

J is TRBJ2-1 and V is TRBV25-1, with a possible D match to TRBD2 (5 bases). Germline CDR1 is MGHDK and CDR2 is SYGVNS. V dropped 3 bases and J dropped 2 bases, with 5 bases sitting between them. The CDR3 length is 13 residues. The CDR3 region has the DNA TGTGCCAGCAGTGACGGGGCCTACAATGAGCAGTTCTTC. Protein sequence: CASSDGAYNEQFF.

This chain connects TRBV7-9 to TRBJ2-3, with D tentatively TRBD1 (6 bases). The ends were cut back, 6 bases at V and 6 bases at J, with 10 bases in the middle. CDR1 and CDR2 from the germline V gene are SEHNR and FQNEAQ (reference sequence). This CDR3 has 12 residues. CDR3 nucleotides: TGTGCCAGCAGGGCAGGGGCGGATACGCAGTATTTT. Translating it yields CASRAGADTQYF.

The chain employs TRBV27 and TRBJ1-2; D remains ambiguous. The V end was cut by 0 bases, the J end by 3 bases, with 5 bases between. The CDR3 has 13 amino acids. CDR1 is MNHEY, CDR2 SMNVEV, per germline (reference sequence). The CDR3: CASSLSTDYGYTF. The CDR3 nucleotides read TGTGCCAGCAGTTTATCTACAGACTATGGCTACACCTTC.